This T cell receptor (beta chain) was profiled in a study of blood T cells in healthy people across ages. As to this clonotype: Its antigen is unknown.

Findings and caveats of the study: Among T cells, TCR beta diversity per million cells dropped roughly linearly as age rose. PBMCs left unsorted prevented a conclusive naive versus antigen-experienced comparison.

The sample, approximately 11 milliliters of peripheral blood, was drawn from each donor. It was with a sample-barcoded 5' primer and a J-beta primer mix that a second PCR of roughly 6 to 12 cycles was run. TCRdb used MiXCR to reprocess the 5' RACE reads, holding one entry per CDR3 protein. The repertoire holds 1.5 million to 2 million distinct CDR3 sequences, with around half as singletons. Trimming at V came to 3 bases and at J to 1 base, leaving 7 bases not matched to a gene. Germline V lookup: CDR1 LGHNA, CDR2 YSLEER. The CDR3 is 17 residues long. V usage is TRBV4-3 and J usage is TRBJ2-5; 11 nucleotides line up with TRBD2. This sequence was found in a woman between 40 and 50 years old in good health. The sequenced material came from blood. CDR3 DNA sequence: TGCGCCAGCAGCCATCAGATAGCGGGGGGGACCCAAGAGACCCAGTACTTC. It codes for CASSHQIAGGTQETQYF.